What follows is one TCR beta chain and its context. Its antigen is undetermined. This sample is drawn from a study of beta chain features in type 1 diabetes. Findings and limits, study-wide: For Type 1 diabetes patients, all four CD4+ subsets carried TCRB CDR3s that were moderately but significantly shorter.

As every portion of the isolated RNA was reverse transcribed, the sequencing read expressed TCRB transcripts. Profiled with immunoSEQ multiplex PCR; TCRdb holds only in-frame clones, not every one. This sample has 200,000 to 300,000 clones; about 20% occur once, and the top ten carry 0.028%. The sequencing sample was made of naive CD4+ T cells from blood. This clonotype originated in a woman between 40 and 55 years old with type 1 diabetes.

CDR3 bases: TGTGCCAGTAGTGGAACAGGGGGCGGTCCACTCAATGAGCAGTTCTTC. This codes for CASSGTGGGPLNEQFF. The chain joins TRBV19 to TRBJ2-1, with 9 positions matching TRBD1. CDR1 is LNHDA, CDR2 SQIVND, per germline (reference sequence). V dropped 5 bases and J dropped 6; count of bases not matched to a gene: 11. The CDR3 sequence is 16 residues long. Together with reference TRBV19 and TRBJ2-1, the CDR3 gives the full variable domain: DGGITQSPKYLFRKEGQNVTLSCEQNLNHDAMYWYRQDPGQGLRLIYYSQIVNDFQKGDIAEGYSVSREKKESFPLTVTSAQKNPTAFYLCASSGTGGGPLNEQFFGPGTRLTVL.